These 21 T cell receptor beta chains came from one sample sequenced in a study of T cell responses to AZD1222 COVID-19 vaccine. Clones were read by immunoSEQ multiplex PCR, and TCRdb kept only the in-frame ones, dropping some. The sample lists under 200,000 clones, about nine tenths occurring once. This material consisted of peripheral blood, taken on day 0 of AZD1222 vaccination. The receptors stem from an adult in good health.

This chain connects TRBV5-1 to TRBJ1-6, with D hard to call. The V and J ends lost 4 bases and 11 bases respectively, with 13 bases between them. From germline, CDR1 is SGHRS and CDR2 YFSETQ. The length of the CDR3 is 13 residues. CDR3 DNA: TGCGCCAGCAGCGGATATGGTGGTCCACCCCTCCACTTT. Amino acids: CASSGYGGPPLHF. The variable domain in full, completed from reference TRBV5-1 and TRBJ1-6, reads KAGVTQTPRYLIKTRGQQVTLSCSPISGHRSVSWYQQTPGQGLQFLFEYFSETQRNKGNFPGRFSGRQFSNSRSEMNVSTLELGDSALYLCASSGYGGPPLHFGNGTRLTVT.

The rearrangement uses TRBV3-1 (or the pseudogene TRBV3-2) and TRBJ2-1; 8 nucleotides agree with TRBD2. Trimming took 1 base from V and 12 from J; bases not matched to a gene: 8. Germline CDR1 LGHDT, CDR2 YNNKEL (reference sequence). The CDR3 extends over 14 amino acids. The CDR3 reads CASSQASGGLWQFF. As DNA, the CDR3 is TGTGCCAGCAGCCAAGCAAGCGGGGGACTTTGGCAGTTCTTC.

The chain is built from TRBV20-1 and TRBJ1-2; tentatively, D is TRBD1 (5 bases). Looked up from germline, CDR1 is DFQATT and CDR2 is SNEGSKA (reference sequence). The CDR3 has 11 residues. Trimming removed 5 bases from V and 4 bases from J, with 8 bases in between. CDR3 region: CSAEGIYGYTF. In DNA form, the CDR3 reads TGCAGTGCTGAGGGGATCTATGGCTACACCTTC.

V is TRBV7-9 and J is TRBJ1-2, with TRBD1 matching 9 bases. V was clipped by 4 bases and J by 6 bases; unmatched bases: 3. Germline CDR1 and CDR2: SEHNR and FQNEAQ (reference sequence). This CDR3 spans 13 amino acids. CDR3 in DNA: TGTGCCAGCAGCTCGGACAGGGGCCATGGCTACACCTTC. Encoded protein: CASSSDRGHGYTF.

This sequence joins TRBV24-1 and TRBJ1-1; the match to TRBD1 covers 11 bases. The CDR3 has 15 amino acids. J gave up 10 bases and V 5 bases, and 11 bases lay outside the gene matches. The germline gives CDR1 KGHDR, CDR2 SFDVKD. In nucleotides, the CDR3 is TGTGCCACCAGTGTCGGACAGGGGGCGAATTTTGGAGCTTTCTTT. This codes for CATSVGQGANFGAFF.

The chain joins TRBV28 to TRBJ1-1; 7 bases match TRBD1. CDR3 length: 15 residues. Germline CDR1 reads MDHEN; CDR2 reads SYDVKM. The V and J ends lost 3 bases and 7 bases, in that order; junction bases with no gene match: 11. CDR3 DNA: TGTGCCAGCAGTTTTGGACAGGACCTCTACAATGAAGCTTTCTTT. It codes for CASSFGQDLYNEAFF.

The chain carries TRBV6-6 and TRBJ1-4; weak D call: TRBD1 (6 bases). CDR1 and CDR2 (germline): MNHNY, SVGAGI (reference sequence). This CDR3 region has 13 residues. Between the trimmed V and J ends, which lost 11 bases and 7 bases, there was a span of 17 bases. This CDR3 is CAGGRTGSEKLFF. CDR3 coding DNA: TGTGCCGGGGGCCGCACAGGGAGTGAAAAACTGTTTTTT.

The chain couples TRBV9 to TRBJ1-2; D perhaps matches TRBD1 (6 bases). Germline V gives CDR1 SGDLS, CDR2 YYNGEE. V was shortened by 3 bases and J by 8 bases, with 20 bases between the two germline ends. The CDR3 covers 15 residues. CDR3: CASSGRGPGASGYTF. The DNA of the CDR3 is TGTGCCAGCAGCGGTAGGGGACCGGGGGCGTCCGGCTACACCTTC. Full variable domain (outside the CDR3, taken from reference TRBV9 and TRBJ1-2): DSGVTQTPKHLITATGQRVTLRCSPRSGDLSVYWYQQSLDQGLQFLIQYYNGEERAKGNILERFSAQQFPDLHSELNLSSLELGDSALYFCASSGRGPGASGYTFGSGTRLTVV.

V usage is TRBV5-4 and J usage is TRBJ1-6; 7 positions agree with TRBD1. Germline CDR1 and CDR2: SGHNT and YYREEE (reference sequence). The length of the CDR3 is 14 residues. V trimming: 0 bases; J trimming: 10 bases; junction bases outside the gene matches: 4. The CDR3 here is CASSLDRGQSPLHF. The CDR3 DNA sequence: TGTGCCAGCAGCTTGGACAGGGGACAATCACCCCTCCACTTT.

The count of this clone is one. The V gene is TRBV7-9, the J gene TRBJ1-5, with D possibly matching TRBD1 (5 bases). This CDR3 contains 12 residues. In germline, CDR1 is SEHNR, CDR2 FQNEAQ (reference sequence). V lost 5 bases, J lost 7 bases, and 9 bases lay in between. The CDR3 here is CASSAGGQPQHF. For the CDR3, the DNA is TGTGCCAGCAGCGCCGGGGGACAGCCCCAGCATTTT.

CDR3 sequence (DNA): TGTGCCAGCAGCACATCCCCCGGGATTCACACTGAAGCTTTCTTT. Its translation: CASSTSPGIHTEAFF. The gene calls are TRBV7-2 and TRBJ1-1; D is ambiguous. The CDR3 runs to 15 residues. Germline V gene data show CDR1 as SGHTA and CDR2 as FQGNSA. Trimming shortened V by 5 bases and J by 3 bases, and 16 bases separated the two germline ends.

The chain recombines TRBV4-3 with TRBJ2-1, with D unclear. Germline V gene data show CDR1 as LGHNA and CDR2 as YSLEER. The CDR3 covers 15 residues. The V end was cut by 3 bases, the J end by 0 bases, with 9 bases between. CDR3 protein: CASSHGVPSYNEQFF. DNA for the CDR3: TGCGCCAGCAGCCACGGAGTGCCCTCCTACAATGAGCAGTTCTTC.

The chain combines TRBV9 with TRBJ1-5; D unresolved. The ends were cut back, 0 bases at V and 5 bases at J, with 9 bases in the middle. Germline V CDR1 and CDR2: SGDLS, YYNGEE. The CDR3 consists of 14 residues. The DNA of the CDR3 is TGTGCCAGCAGCGTAGGCAAAGGAGATCAGCCCCAGCATTTT. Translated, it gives CASSVGKGDQPQHF.

CDR3 nucleotide sequence: TGTGCCAGCAGTTTCTTCGATAGCGGCAATCAGCCCCAGCATTTT. Protein: CASSFFDSGNQPQHF. The chain uses TRBV6-5 and TRBJ1-5; D unresolved. CDR1 and CDR2 (germline): MNHEY, SVGAGI. This CDR3 contains 15 residues. Trimming took 4 bases from V and 2 from J, leaving 12 bases between them.

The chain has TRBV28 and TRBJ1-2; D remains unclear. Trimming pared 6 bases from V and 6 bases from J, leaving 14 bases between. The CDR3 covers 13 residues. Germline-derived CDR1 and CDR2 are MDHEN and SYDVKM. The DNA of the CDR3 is TGTGCCAGCAGCTTGCCGCTGGGCAATGGCTACACCTTC. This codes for CASSLPLGNGYTF.

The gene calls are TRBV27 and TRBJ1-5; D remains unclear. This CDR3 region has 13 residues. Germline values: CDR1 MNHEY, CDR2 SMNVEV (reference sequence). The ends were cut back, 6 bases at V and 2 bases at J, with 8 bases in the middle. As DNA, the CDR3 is TGTGCCAGCAGCGCGAGGGGCAATCAGCCCCAGCATTTT. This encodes CASSARGNQPQHF.

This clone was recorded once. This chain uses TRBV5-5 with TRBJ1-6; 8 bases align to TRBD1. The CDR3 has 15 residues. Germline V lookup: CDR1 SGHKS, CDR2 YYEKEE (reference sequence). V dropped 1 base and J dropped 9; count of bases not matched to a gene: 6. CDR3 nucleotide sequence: TGTGCCAGCAGCTTGCAGACAGGGGCCAGTTCACCCCTCCACTTT. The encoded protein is CASSLQTGASSPLHF.

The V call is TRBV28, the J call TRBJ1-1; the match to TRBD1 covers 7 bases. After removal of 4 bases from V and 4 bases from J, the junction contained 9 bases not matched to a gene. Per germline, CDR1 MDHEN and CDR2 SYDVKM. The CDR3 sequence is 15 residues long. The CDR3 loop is CASSSLTRGSTEAFF. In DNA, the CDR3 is TGTGCCAGCAGTTCCCTCACCAGGGGGAGCACTGAAGCTTTCTTT.

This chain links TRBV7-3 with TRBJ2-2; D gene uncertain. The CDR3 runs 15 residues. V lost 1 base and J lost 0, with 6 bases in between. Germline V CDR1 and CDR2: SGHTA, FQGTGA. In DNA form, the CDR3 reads TGTGCCAGCAGCTTAATCACAGCGAACACCGGGGAGCTGTTTTTT. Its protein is CASSLITANTGELFF.

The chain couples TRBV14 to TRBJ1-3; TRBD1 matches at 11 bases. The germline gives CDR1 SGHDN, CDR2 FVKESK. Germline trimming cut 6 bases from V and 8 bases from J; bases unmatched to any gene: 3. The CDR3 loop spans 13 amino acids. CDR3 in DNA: TGTGCCAGCAGGGACAGGGGGCACGACACCATATATTTT. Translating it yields CASRDRGHDTIYF.

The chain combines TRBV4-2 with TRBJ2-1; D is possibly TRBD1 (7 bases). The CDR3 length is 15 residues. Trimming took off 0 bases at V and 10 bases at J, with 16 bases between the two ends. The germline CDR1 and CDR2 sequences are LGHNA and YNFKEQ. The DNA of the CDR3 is TGTGCCAGCAGCCAAGATCAGCTGCCAGGGGGGGAGCAGTTCTTC. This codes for CASSQDQLPGGEQFF.